This TCR beta chain was documented in a study of shared clonotypes between healthy human individuals. The germline gives CDR1 MNHNS, CDR2 SASEGT. The V end lost 2 bases, the J end lost 0 bases, and 8 bases lay between the germline ends. The CDR3 covers 15 residues. For this clone: Its specificity is unknown.

Study-wide findings and caveats: Rarefaction exposed incomplete sorted-subset sequencing despite large depth.

Study processing details: ImmunoSEQ output held junction-only sequences without quality scores, so filtering differed. Sequenced by immunoSEQ multiplex PCR; TCRdb stores in-frame clones only, minus some. Clonal size and the V and J genes are those of that table, whereas D and trimming came from the DNA. The sample shows some 2.4 million clones, more than 85% of them seen only once. Sequencing was done on a sample of naive CD4+ T cells from PBMCs. Documented subset: CD45RA+ positively selected. V and J are TRBV6-1 and TRBJ2-1; TRBD2 is a possible D gene (6 bases). The receptor's source is a man aged 18 to 35 in good health. Some clones in this sample may be carry-over from other donors' samples. Written as DNA, the CDR3 is TGTGCCAGCAGTGAACTAGCGCCCTCCTACAATGAGCAGTTCTTC. Translated: CASSELAPSYNEQFF.